What follows describes a single TCR beta chain. Its antigen remains unidentified. The data were taken from a study of radiotherapy plus CTLA-4 blockade in lung cancer. Study conclusions and caveats: Tumor-origin TCR clones grew in blood after radiotherapy plus ipilimumab.

Data came from immunoSEQ multiplex PCR; TCRdb stores just in-frame clones and leaves some out. The sample contains under 110,000 clones, 85% of which appear only once. The V and J ends lost 2 bases and 4 bases, in that order; junction bases with no gene match: 4. Germline V gene lookup returns CDR1 MNHEY and CDR2 SVGAGI. The CDR3 extends over 15 amino acids. The source was peripheral blood, collected from a patient treated with radiotherapy plus ipilimumab. This clonotype was sampled from a human donor with non-small cell lung cancer that progressed on radiotherapy plus ipilimumab. Some clones in this sample may be carry-over from other donors' samples. The rearrangement links TRBV6-5 to TRBJ2-7, with TRBD2 matching over 11 bases. CDR3 in DNA: TGTGCCAGCAGTTACGGGGGACTAGCGGTATACGAGCAGTACTTC. Its protein is CASSYGGLAVYEQYF.